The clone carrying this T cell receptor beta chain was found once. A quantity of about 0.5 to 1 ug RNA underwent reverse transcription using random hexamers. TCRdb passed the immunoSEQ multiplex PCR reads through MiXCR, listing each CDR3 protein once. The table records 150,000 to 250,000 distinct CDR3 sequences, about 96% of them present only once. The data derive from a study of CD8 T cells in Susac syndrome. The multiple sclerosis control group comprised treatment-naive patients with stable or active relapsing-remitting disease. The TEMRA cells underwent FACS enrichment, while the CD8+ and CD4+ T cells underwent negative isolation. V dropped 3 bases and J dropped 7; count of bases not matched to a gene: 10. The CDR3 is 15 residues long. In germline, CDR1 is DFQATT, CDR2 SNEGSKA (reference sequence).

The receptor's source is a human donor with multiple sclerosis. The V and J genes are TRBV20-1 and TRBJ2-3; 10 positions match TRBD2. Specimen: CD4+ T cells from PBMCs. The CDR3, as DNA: TGCAGTGCTAGTATAGCGGGGGGACCAAGAAATACGCAGTATTTT. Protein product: CSASIAGGPRNTQYF.